This T cell receptor (beta chain) was recovered during a study of blood T cell repertoires in COVID-19. The CDR3 length is 15 residues. Germline lookup yields CDR1 MNHNY and CDR2 SVGAGI (reference sequence). Trimming cost V 0 bases and J 4 bases; bases outside gene matches: 3. Repertoires were generated with immunoSEQ multiplex PCR, while TCRdb's copy carries only in-frame clones and drops some. The sample records 310,000 or so clones, roughly nine tenths being singletons. In its sample, this clone was seen a few times. This receptor was taken from a woman under 40 with COVID-19, enrolled during active disease. The chain joins TRBV6-6 to TRBJ2-1, with TRBD1 matching over 7 bases. Sequencing used peripheral blood. In nucleotides, the CDR3 is TGTGCCAGCAGTTACTCGACAGGGCGATACAATGAGCAGTTCTTC. Amino acids: CASSYSTGRYNEQFF.